Sequencing of this TCR beta chain was carried out in a study of T cells after yellow fever vaccination. A word on this clonotype: Its specificity is not known.

Overall study results and limits: A secondary response was less intense yet reached its peak sooner, at day 5 versus 15. Any FACS-sorted repertoire could hold abundant clonotypes that contaminate it from the bulk population.

Trimming left V 3 bases short and J 0 bases short, with 5 bases between. The CDR3 length is 13 residues. TCRdb reprocessed the 5' RACE reads with MiXCR, giving one entry per CDR3 protein. The table shows 110,000 to 150,000 distinct CDR3 sequences, with about 6.2% occurring only once. The TCR was taken from a young man who received the YFV17D yellow fever vaccine. The rearrangement joins TRBV12-3 or TRBV12-4 to TRBJ2-5; D ambiguous. The sequences come from CD4+ T cells sorted from PBMCs, collected 10 days after the yellow fever booster vaccination. The CDR3 region is CASSFTHQETQYF. The CDR3 nucleotides read TGTGCCAGCAGTTTTACGCACCAAGAGACCCAGTACTTC.